This T cell receptor (beta chain) emerged from a study of T-cell reconstitution after alpha-beta-depleted transplantation in children. The study, taken as a whole, reports: T cells produced anew were the main source of T-cell counts and diversity one year after transplant.

Comments on this clonotype: No antigen is known for it.

A TCRbeta library incorporating unique molecular identifiers was prepared. Each CDR3 protein gets one entry after TCRdb re-called the PCR reads with MiXCR. The repertoire holds about 300,000 distinct CDR3 sequences, roughly a tenth seen once, with 7.5% in the top ten. Germline values: CDR1 LNHDA, CDR2 SQIVND (reference sequence). This CDR3 region has 18 residues. Trimming took 2 bases from V and 0 from J, leaving 18 bases between them. The chain couples TRBV19 to TRBJ2-3; possibly TRBD2 for D (5 bases). Sequencing was performed on PBMCs, taken before TCRalphabeta/CD19-depleted stem cell transplant. This TCR was recovered from a boy less than two years old with acute myeloid leukemia, due to receive a stem cell transplant. The CDR3 reads CASSIRTGRRISTDTQYF. CDR3 nucleotides: TGTGCCAGTAGTATAAGGACGGGGAGACGTATAAGCACAGATACGCAGTATTTT.